The 15 T cell receptor beta chains presented below share a single source sample, sequenced in a study of OX40 agonist ivuxolimab in advanced cancers. TCRdb keeps only in-frame clones here, not all; method: immunoSEQ multiplex PCR. The repertoire holds around 61,000 clones, with approximately 82% as singletons. Sequencing used CD4+ or CD8+ T cells sorted from blood, obtained in a trial of the OX40 agonist ivuxolimab. Receptors were obtained from an adult with an advanced solid tumor such as melanoma, head and neck, liver or kidney cancer.

The CDR3 reads CSSWGQTETQYF. CDR3 nucleotides: TGCAGCTCCTGGGGACAGACAGAGACCCAGTACTTC. The chain uses TRBV29-1 and TRBJ2-5, with 7 bases fitting TRBD1. The germline CDR1 and CDR2 sequences are SQVTM and ANQGSEA. V shed 8 bases and J 4 bases; nucleotides not matched to a gene: 7. CDR3 length: 12 residues.

The chain couples TRBV4-3 to TRBJ2-7; 7 positions match TRBD1. Germline V lookup: CDR1 LGHNA, CDR2 YSLEER. The junction had 7 bases not matched to a gene; V was cut back by 2 bases and J by 0 bases. The CDR3 has 16 amino acids. The CDR3 nucleotides read TGCGCCAGCAGCCAAACCACCTGGGACAGCTCCTACGAGCAGTACTTC. This codes for CASSQTTWDSSYEQYF.

The gene calls are TRBV9 and TRBJ1-2; TRBD1 agrees at 8 bases. Germline CDR1 is SGDLS and CDR2 is YYNGEE. This CDR3 has 14 residues. J was trimmed by 7 bases and V by 5 bases; bases with no gene match: 10. This CDR3 is CASRADRGIRGYTF. The CDR3 DNA is TGTGCCAGCAGGGCTGACAGGGGAATACGTGGCTACACCTTC.

This clone came up many times. The rearrangement links TRBV11-3 to TRBJ1-1; 11 bases fit TRBD1. Looked up from germline, CDR1 is SGHNT and CDR2 is YENEEA. Losses at the gene ends were 6 bases for V and 6 bases for J; bases not matched to a gene: 3. This CDR3 has 13 amino acids. The CDR3 coding sequence is TGTGCCAGCAGATCGGACAGGGGGCCTGAAGCTTTCTTT. Its protein is CASRSDRGPEAFF.

The rearrangement uses TRBV11-3 and TRBJ2-5; D remains ambiguous. The germline V gene encodes CDR1 SGHNT and CDR2 YENEEA. The ends were cut back, 5 bases at V and 5 bases at J, with 15 bases in the middle. This CDR3 contains 14 residues. As DNA, the CDR3 is TGTGCCAGCAGCCCCCCTTTGGGTCCGGAGACCCAGTACTTC. Translated: CASSPPLGPETQYF.

The chain uses TRBV6-1 and TRBJ2-7; 9 nucleotides align to TRBD1. The CDR3 length is 12 residues. CDR1 is MNHNS, CDR2 SASEGT, per germline. V was clipped by 8 bases and J by 3 bases; unmatched bases: 2. The CDR3 here is CASGTGYYEQYF. Written as DNA, the CDR3 is TGTGCCAGCGGGACAGGGTACTACGAGCAGTACTTC.

J is TRBJ2-3 and V is TRBV27; D possibly uses TRBD1 or TRBD2 (5 bases each). Germline V lookup: CDR1 MNHEY, CDR2 SMNVEV (reference sequence). With 2 bases removed from V and 4 bases from J, the gap between germline ends came to 13 bases. This CDR3 region has 15 residues. This chain's CDR3 is CASSLTSEGSDTQYF. The CDR3 DNA follows: TGTGCCAGCAGTTTAACTAGTGAGGGGTCAGATACGCAGTATTTT.

This chain uses TRBV10-3 with TRBJ1-1; D is undetermined. The CDR3 spans 14 residues. Trimming pared 0 bases from V and 5 bases from J, leaving 10 bases between. The V gene's germline CDR1 is ENHRY and CDR2 SYGVKD. The CDR3 coding sequence is TGTGCCATCAGTGAGTCGAACGGTGGGACTGAAGCTTTCTTT. This gives the protein CAISESNGGTEAFF.

The gene calls are TRBV29-1 and TRBJ2-5; D not resolved. Near its end, the DNA agrees better with TRBJ2-7, so the J call may be wrong. This CDR3 is built from 12 residues. The V gene's germline CDR1 is SQVTM and CDR2 ANQGSEA. The CDR3 protein is CSVGGGGYEQYF. In DNA form, the CDR3 reads TGCAGCGTTGGCGGTGGCGGCTACGAGCAGTACTTC.

Here the CDR3 DNA reads TGTGCCTCCCAGACAGGCCCCGGCTACACCTTC. Its translation: CASQTGPGYTF. This sequence joins TRBV30 and TRBJ1-2; D might be TRBD1 (6 bases). Trimming removed 7 bases from V and 8 bases from J, with 14 bases in between. This CDR3 has 11 amino acids. Germline CDR1 and CDR2: GTSNPN and SVGIG (reference sequence). The full variable domain, completed using reference TRBV30 and TRBJ1-2, is SQTIHQWPATLVQPVGSPLSLECTVEGTSNPNLYWYRQAAGRGLQLLFYSVGIGQISSEVPQNLSASRPQDRQFILSSKKLLLSDSGFYLCASQTGPGYTFGSGTRLTVV.

This CDR3 is CASSFGWTDTQYF. CDR3 DNA: TGTGCCAGCAGCTTCGGGTGGACAGATACGCAGTATTTT. This chain links TRBV7-2 with TRBJ2-3; D not resolved. Germline CDR1 is SGHTA and CDR2 is FQGNSA. The CDR3 contains 13 residues. The V and J ends lost 3 bases and 3 bases respectively, with 7 bases between them. The entire variable domain, with the rest obtained from reference TRBV7-2 and TRBJ2-3, is as follows: GAGVSQSPSNKVTEKGKDVELRCDPISGHTALYWYRQSLGQGLEFLIYFQGNSAPDKSGLPSDRFSAERTGGSVSTLTIQRTQQEDSAVYLCASSFGWTDTQYFGPGTRLTVL.

The chain combines TRBV2 with TRBJ2-7; D gene unclear. Trimming took off 0 bases at V and 1 base at J, with 13 bases between the two ends. The germline V gene has CDR1 SNHLY and CDR2 FYNNEI. This CDR3 has 16 amino acids. The CDR3 sequence: CASSEAPPVGSYEQYF. In DNA, the CDR3 is TGTGCCAGCAGTGAAGCCCCGCCGGTTGGGTCCTACGAGCAGTACTTC.

The chain joins TRBV9 to TRBJ2-1, with no clear D. Between the trimmed V and J ends, which lost 3 bases and 0 bases, there was a span of 10 bases. This CDR3 has 15 amino acids. Per germline, CDR1 SGDLS and CDR2 YYNGEE. CDR3 protein: CASSGPRGSYNEQFF. The CDR3 DNA sequence: TGTGCCAGCAGCGGACCCAGAGGCTCCTACAATGAGCAGTTCTTC. Based on the CDR3 plus reference TRBV9 and TRBJ2-1, the full variable domain is DSGVTQTPKHLITATGQRVTLRCSPRSGDLSVYWYQQSLDQGLQFLIQYYNGEERAKGNILERFSAQQFPDLHSELNLSSLELGDSALYFCASSGPRGSYNEQFFGPGTRLTVL.

This chain uses TRBV7-2 with TRBJ1-1; no clear D. Trimming took off 1 base at V and 3 bases at J, with 9 bases between the two ends. The CDR3 spans 14 residues. Germline CDR1 and CDR2: SGHTA and FQGNSA. CDR3 DNA sequence: TGTGCCAGCAGCTTAGGGGCAGAATACACTGAAGCTTTCTTT. Residues: CASSLGAEYTEAFF.

In its sample, this clone was seen a few times. CDR3 residues: CASNMQGTEAFF. The CDR3 nucleotides are TGCGCCAGCAACATGCAGGGCACTGAAGCTTTCTTT. This chain connects TRBV4-1 to TRBJ1-1; a weak D match, TRBD1 (5 bases). Per germline, CDR1 MGHRA and CDR2 YSYEKL. The CDR3 length is 12 residues. With 7 bases removed from V and 4 bases from J, the gap between germline ends came to 10 bases.